This note documents a single TCR beta chain sequence. The CDR3 runs 10 residues. Germline V gives CDR1 SQVTM, CDR2 ANQGSEA. Trimming left V 6 bases short and J 4 bases short, with 6 bases between. Source study methods: Amplification of reference gene primers provided the estimated nucleated cell counts. The data were produced by immunoSEQ multiplex PCR, yet TCRdb's version contains in-frame clones alone and is incomplete. V, J and clone size are those of that table, while D and trimming were read from the DNA. The table includes around 36,000 clones, approximately 83% detected once. These data come from a study of blood T cell repertoires in COVID-19. The wider study: Acute-phase and convalescent COVID-19 samples originated in the United States, Italy and Spain. Sources were T cells, B-cell-depleted T cells, or PBMCs; the material itself was cDNA or gDNA.

The genes are TRBV29-1 and TRBJ2-5; D unclear. The sample was peripheral blood. The sequence derives from a man in his fifties with acute or convalescent COVID-19. The CDR3 loop reads CSVQIETQYF. The DNA of the CDR3 is TGCAGCGTCCAAATAGAGACCCAGTACTTC.